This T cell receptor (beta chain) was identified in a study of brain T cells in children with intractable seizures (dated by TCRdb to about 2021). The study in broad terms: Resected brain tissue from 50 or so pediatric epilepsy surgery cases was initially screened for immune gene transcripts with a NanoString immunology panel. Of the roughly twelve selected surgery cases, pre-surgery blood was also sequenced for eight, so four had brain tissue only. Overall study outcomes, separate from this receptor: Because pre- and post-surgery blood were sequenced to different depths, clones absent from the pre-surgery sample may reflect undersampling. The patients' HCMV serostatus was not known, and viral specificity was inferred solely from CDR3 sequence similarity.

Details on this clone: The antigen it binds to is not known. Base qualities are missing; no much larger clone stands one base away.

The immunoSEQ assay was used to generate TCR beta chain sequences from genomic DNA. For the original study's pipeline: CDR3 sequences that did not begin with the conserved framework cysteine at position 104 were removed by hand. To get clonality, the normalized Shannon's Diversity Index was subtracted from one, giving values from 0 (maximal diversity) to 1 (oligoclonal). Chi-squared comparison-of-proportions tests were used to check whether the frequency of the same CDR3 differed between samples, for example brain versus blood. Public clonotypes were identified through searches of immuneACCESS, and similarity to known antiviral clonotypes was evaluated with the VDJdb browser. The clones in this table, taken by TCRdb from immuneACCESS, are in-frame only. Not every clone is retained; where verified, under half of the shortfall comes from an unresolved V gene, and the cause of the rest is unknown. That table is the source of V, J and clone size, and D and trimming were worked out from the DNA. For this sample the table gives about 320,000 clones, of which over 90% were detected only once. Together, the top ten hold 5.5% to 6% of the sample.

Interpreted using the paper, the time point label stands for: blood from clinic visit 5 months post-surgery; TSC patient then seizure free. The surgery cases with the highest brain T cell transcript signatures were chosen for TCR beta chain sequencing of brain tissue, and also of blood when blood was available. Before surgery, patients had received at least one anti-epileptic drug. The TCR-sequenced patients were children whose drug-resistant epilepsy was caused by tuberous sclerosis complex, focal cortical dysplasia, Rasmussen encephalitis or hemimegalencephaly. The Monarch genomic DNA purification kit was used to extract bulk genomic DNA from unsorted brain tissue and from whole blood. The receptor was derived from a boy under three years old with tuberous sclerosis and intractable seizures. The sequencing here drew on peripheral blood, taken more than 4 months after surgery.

The CDR3 amino acid sequence is: CASSAQGRGNYGYTF. The nucleotide sequence is given as TGTGCCAGTAGTGCACAGGGGCGGGGGAACTATGGCTACACCTTC. Recombination connected TRBV19 to TRBJ1-2, and 7 junctional nucleotides match TRBD1. V is cut back by 5 bases and J by 2 bases, with 8 bases in the junction unmatched. The CDR3 goes from the cysteine to the phenylalanine over 15 residues. The CDR3 DNA has 45 bases and is translated from base 1. CDR1 LNHDA and CDR2 SQIVND are derived from the germline V gene (reference sequence).